These 30 T cell receptor beta chains came from one sample sequenced in a study of control samples from healthy donors and cancer patients. The repertoire was sequenced with immunoSEQ multiplex PCR; TCRdb's copy has only in-frame clones and lacks some. Among about 100,000 clones listed, 75% to 90% were seen once. Sequencing input: blood. The receptor set was obtained from a man aged 25 to 45 in good health.

The rearrangement joins TRBV3-1 (or the pseudogene TRBV3-2) to TRBJ1-1, with D unclear. CDR1 is LGHDT and CDR2 is YNNKEL in the germline V gene (reference sequence). The V end was cut by 4 bases, the J end by 9 bases, with 12 bases between. The CDR3 spans 12 residues. This chain's CDR3 is CASSRVTAQAFF. CDR3 nucleotide sequence: TGTGCCAGCAGCCGGGTTACAGCTCAAGCTTTCTTT.

The V call is TRBV15, the J call TRBJ2-7; 8 bases are shared with TRBD1. The CDR3 length is 14 residues. Germline CDR1 is LNHNV and CDR2 is YYDKDF (reference sequence). With 5 bases clipped from V and 5 bases from J, the junction kept 8 bases outside the gene matches. The CDR3 DNA sequence: TGTGCCACCAGCCGGATGGACAGGGAGGACGAGCAGTACGTC. Its protein product is CATSRMDREDEQYV.

The chain employs TRBV3-1 (or the pseudogene TRBV3-2) and TRBJ1-6, with no clear D. CDR3 length: 12 residues. Germline CDR1 reads LGHDT; CDR2 reads YNNKEL (reference sequence). The V gene lost 2 bases and the J gene lost 6 bases, with 2 bases spanning the gap. CDR3 DNA sequence: TGTGCCAGCAGCCAAAGTAATTCACCCCTCCACTTT. It translates to CASSQSNSPLHF.

The chain recombines TRBV7-2 with TRBJ1-6; D gene uncertain. This CDR3 is built from 16 residues. Germline CDR1 is SGHTA and CDR2 is FQGNSA. V lost 5 bases to trimming and J lost 8 bases, with 19 bases between them. The DNA of the CDR3 is TGTGCCAGCAGCCCCCGTCAGTTTGCCAGTGATTCACCCCTCCACTTT. This encodes CASSPRQFASDSPLHF.

This chain uses TRBV4-1 with TRBJ1-1; possible D gene TRBD1, 5 bases. Germline V gives CDR1 MGHRA, CDR2 YSYEKL. The CDR3 totals 18 residues. V was trimmed by 4 bases and J by 2 bases, leaving 23 bases between them. CDR3 nucleotides: TGCGCCAGCAGCCTGGGGGACCGACGAGCGATTCTAAACACTGAAGCTTTCTTT. This translates into CASSLGDRRAILNTEAFF.

This sequence joins TRBV3-1 (or the pseudogene TRBV3-2) and TRBJ2-1, with 10 bases identical to TRBD1. CDR1 is LGHDT, CDR2 YNNKEL, per germline (reference sequence). The CDR3 sequence is 14 residues long. V was pared by 4 bases and J by 6 bases, with 3 bases of the junction left unmatched. The CDR3 sequence: CASSPWTGGNEQFF. CDR3 coding DNA: TGTGCCAGCAGCCCCTGGACAGGGGGCAATGAGCAGTTCTTC.

This rearrangement joins TRBV24-1 to TRBJ1-6, with D perhaps TRBD1 (5 bases). V dropped 3 bases and J dropped 4 bases, with 6 bases sitting between them. Germline V gene data show CDR1 as KGHDR and CDR2 as SFDVKD. The CDR3 sequence is 14 residues long. The chain's CDR3 is CATSDTGYNSPLHF. The DNA of the CDR3 is TGTGCCACCAGTGATACAGGATATAATTCACCCCTCCACTTT.

The J gene is TRBJ1-1, the V gene TRBV5-5, with 7 bases lining up with TRBD1. CDR1 is SGHKS, CDR2 YYEKEE, per germline (reference sequence). The CDR3 extends over 15 amino acids. Losses at the gene ends were 4 bases for V and 0 bases for J; bases not matched to a gene: 6. The CDR3 here is CASSDRTGMNTEAFF. The DNA of the CDR3 is TGTGCCAGCAGCGATAGGACAGGCATGAACACTGAAGCTTTCTTT.

The rearrangement links TRBV15 to TRBJ1-1, with D hard to call. Trimming took off 1 base at V and 7 bases at J, with 13 bases between the two ends. CDR1 and CDR2 (germline): LNHNV, YYDKDF (reference sequence). This CDR3 has 14 residues. CDR3 in DNA: TGTGCCACCAGCAGAGGTCCAGCGCTTCATGAAGCTTTCTTT. Translated, it gives CATSRGPALHEAFF.

This clone has just one count. The CDR3 reads CASSSVTYEQYV. CDR3 in DNA: TGTGCCAGCAGTTCGGTGACCTACGAGCAGTACGTC. This chain links TRBV12-3 or TRBV12-4 with TRBJ2-7; D gene ambiguous. CDR3 size: 12 residues. V was shortened by 4 bases and J by 2 bases, with 6 bases between the two germline ends.

V gene TRBV30 combines with J gene TRBJ2-4; perhaps TRBD2 as D (6 bases). V lost 2 bases, J lost 0 bases, and 11 bases lay in between. This CDR3 has 15 amino acids. Germline V CDR1 and CDR2: GTSNPN, SVGIG (reference sequence). DNA for the CDR3: TGTGCCTGGAGTAGGCGGGACCTAGCCAAAAACATTCAGTACTTC. Protein product: CAWSRRDLAKNIQYF.

The rearrangement uses TRBV5-1 and TRBJ2-5, with 9 nucleotides matching TRBD1. Per germline, CDR1 SGHRS and CDR2 YFSETQ. V lost 2 bases, J lost 5 bases, and 7 bases stayed unmatched. There are 15 residues in the CDR3. Here the CDR3 reads CASSFGTGGAETQYF. The CDR3 DNA sequence: TGCGCCAGCAGCTTCGGCACAGGGGGCGCGGAGACCCAGTACTTC.

The DNA of the CDR3 is TGCGCCAGCAGCTTGGCTGGGTTTGGCTACACCTTC. Translated: CASSLAGFGYTF. The chain uses TRBV5-1 and TRBJ1-2; D remains unclear. The CDR3 has 12 residues. Germline assignment: CDR1 SGHRS and CDR2 YFSETQ. Trimming took off 0 bases at V and 7 bases at J, with 7 bases between the two ends.

This rearrangement joins TRBV2 to TRBJ1-5; D is possibly TRBD1 (5 bases). The CDR3 is made up of 15 amino acids. Trimming took 5 bases from V and 5 from J, leaving 16 bases between them. Germline V gene sequence: CDR1 SNHLY, CDR2 FYNNEI. The CDR3: CASSSNFGGHQPQHF. DNA of the CDR3: TGTGCCAGCAGTTCCAATTTCGGGGGACATCAGCCCCAGCATTTT.

The V call is TRBV6-5, the J call TRBJ1-1, with a weak D call TRBD1 (5 bases). This CDR3 has 15 amino acids. CDR1 and CDR2 from the germline V gene are MNHEY and SVGAGI. V lost 0 bases, J lost 7 bases, and 15 bases lay in between. As DNA, the CDR3 is TGTGCCAGCAGTTACTCGAGGAGGGGTTCGGGTGAAGCTTTCTTT. Residues: CASSYSRRGSGEAFF.

The chain uses TRBV19 and TRBJ2-3; TRBD2 agrees at 14 bases. Germline V gene lookup returns CDR1 LNHDA and CDR2 SQIVND (reference sequence). The CDR3 is 17 amino acids. J gave up 2 bases and V 1 base, and 2 bases lay outside the gene matches. The CDR3 protein is CASSIGTSGGYTDTQYF. The DNA for the CDR3 is TGTGCCAGTAGTATAGGGACTAGCGGGGGGTACACAGATACGCAGTATTTT.

The chain has TRBV5-1 and TRBJ1-2, with D unclear. The germline V and J ends were trimmed by 1 base and 0 bases, with 4 bases remaining between them. Germline CDR1 SGHRS, CDR2 YFSETQ. The CDR3 is 13 residues long. In DNA form, the CDR3 reads TGCGCCAGCAGCTTGATCCCTAACTATGGCTACACCTTC. Its protein product is CASSLIPNYGYTF.

This sequence joins TRBV18 and TRBJ2-1, with D possibly matching TRBD2 (5 bases). There are 14 residues in the CDR3. V shed 2 bases and J shed 10 bases, with 15 bases lying between them. Germline V gene sequence: CDR1 KGHSH, CDR2 LQKENI. Written as DNA, the CDR3 is TGTGCCAGCTCACCATCCGGGGTAGGCGGCGAGCAGTTCTTC. Translating gives CASSPSGVGGEQFF. The full variable domain, in which reference TRBV18 and TRBJ2-1 provide the parts outside the CDR3, is NAGVMQNPRHLVRRRGQEARLRCSPMKGHSHVYWYRQLPEEGLKFMVYLQKENIIDESGMPKERFSAEFPKEGPSILRIQQVVRGDSAAYFCASSPSGVGGEQFFGPGTRLTVL.

The chain joins TRBV28 to TRBJ1-1, with D possibly matching TRBD1 (6 bases). Germline V CDR1 and CDR2: MDHEN, SYDVKM. Trimming stripped 10 bases from V and 8 bases from J, with 23 bases between. The CDR3 loop spans 14 amino acids. Here the CDR3 reads CATQNSGGAQEAFF. CDR3 nucleotide sequence: TGTGCCACCCAAAATTCCGGGGGGGCGCAAGAAGCTTTCTTT.

V is TRBV5-1 and J is TRBJ2-2; TRBD1 matches at 11 bases. The CDR3 covers 16 residues. V lost 4 bases, J lost 2 bases, and 4 bases stayed unmatched. Germline CDR1 and CDR2: SGHRS and YFSETQ. CDR3 bases: TGCGCCAGCAGCCCGCGGACAGGGGGCAACACCGGGGAGCTGTTTTTT. As protein: CASSPRTGGNTGELFF.

The rearrangement uses TRBV19 and TRBJ2-5, with 7 bases fitting TRBD1. The CDR3 is made up of 15 amino acids. The V gene's germline CDR1 is LNHDA and CDR2 SQIVND (reference sequence). Trimming took 1 base from V and 4 from J; bases not matched to a gene: 6. The chain's CDR3 is CASSIVTGERETQYF. The CDR3 coding sequence is TGTGCCAGTAGTATAGTTACAGGGGAGAGAGAGACCCAGTACTTC. The full variable domain, its missing parts supplied by reference TRBV19 and TRBJ2-5, is DGGITQSPKYLFRKEGQNVTLSCEQNLNHDAMYWYRQDPGQGLRLIYYSQIVNDFQKGDIAEGYSVSREKKESFPLTVTSAQKNPTAFYLCASSIVTGERETQYFGPGTRLLVL.

This chain links TRBV5-1 with TRBJ2-7; D unresolved. Germline V gene lookup returns CDR1 SGHRS and CDR2 YFSETQ. The CDR3 has 11 residues. V shed 0 bases and J shed 5 bases, with 3 bases lying between them. CDR3 in amino acids: CASSLGDEQYF. As DNA, the CDR3 is TGCGCCAGCAGCTTGGGGGACGAGCAGTACTTC.

This chain joins TRBV19 and TRBJ2-7; 8 positions match TRBD2. In germline, CDR1 is LNHDA, CDR2 SQIVND (reference sequence). Unmatched junction bases numbered 14, after V lost 5 bases and J lost 5 bases. The CDR3 extends over 16 amino acids. The DNA for the CDR3 is TGTGCCAGTAGTCTCCCAGTAGGTAGCGGGATCGACGAGCAGTACTTC. Encoded protein: CASSLPVGSGIDEQYF.

This clone was recorded a few times. This chain connects TRBV19 to TRBJ2-7, with 8 positions matching TRBD1. J was trimmed by 5 bases and V by 4 bases; bases with no gene match: 1. This CDR3 spans 12 amino acids. Germline V gene sequence: CDR1 LNHDA, CDR2 SQIVND (reference sequence). The CDR3 is CASSTTGDEQYF. The CDR3 DNA sequence: TGTGCCAGTAGTACGACAGGGGACGAGCAGTACTTC.

V usage is TRBV28 and J usage is TRBJ1-2; 8 bases fit TRBD1. Germline CDR1 reads MDHEN; CDR2 reads SYDVKM. The CDR3 runs 13 residues. V gave up 5 bases and J gave up 4 bases; unmatched junction bases: 3. In nucleotides, the CDR3 is TGTGCCAGCAGTGCAGGGGGCCGCTATGGCTACACCTTC. Encoded protein: CASSAGGRYGYTF.

The genes are TRBV6-2 or TRBV6-3 and TRBJ1-5; tentative D call: TRBD1 (6 bases). Germline V CDR1 and CDR2: MNHEY, SVGEGT. CDR3 length: 15 residues. The V end was cut by 2 bases, the J end by 4 bases, with 12 bases between. The CDR3 region is CASSYAGGLNQPQHF. The CDR3 DNA follows: TGTGCCAGCAGTTACGCCGGGGGCCTAAATCAGCCCCAGCATTTT.

The rearrangement uses TRBV3-1 (or the pseudogene TRBV3-2) and TRBJ1-4; 9 nucleotides agree with TRBD1. Germline-derived CDR1 and CDR2 are LGHDT and YNNKEL (reference sequence). J lost 8 bases, V lost 3 bases, and 4 bases had no gene match. This CDR3 spans 14 amino acids. CDR3 in amino acids: CASSHWTGEEKLFF. The CDR3 nucleotides are TGTGCCAGCAGCCACTGGACAGGGGAGGAAAAACTGTTTTTT.

V is TRBV29-1 and J is TRBJ1-3; TRBD1 agrees at 7 bases. This CDR3 comprises 15 residues. Per germline, CDR1 SQVTM and CDR2 ANQGSEA. J gave up 3 bases and V 4 bases, and 9 bases lay outside the gene matches. The CDR3: CSVASRGPGGNTIYF. In DNA form, the CDR3 reads TGCAGCGTTGCGTCGAGGGGGCCAGGTGGAAACACCATATATTTT.

This chain connects TRBV25-1 to TRBJ1-2; D gene ambiguous. V lost 11 bases, J lost 5 bases, and 12 bases lay in between. Germline V lookup: CDR1 MGHDK, CDR2 SYGVNS. The CDR3 length is 11 residues. CDR3 in DNA: TGTGCCTCCGACGAAGGTTATGGCTACACCTTC. This gives the protein CASDEGYGYTF.

V usage is TRBV7-6 and J usage is TRBJ1-1, with 10 bases identical to TRBD1. With 5 bases clipped from V and 2 bases from J, the junction kept 5 bases outside the gene matches. Per the germline V gene, CDR1 is SGHVS and CDR2 is FNYEAQ. The CDR3 has 15 residues. CDR3 sequence (DNA): TGTGCCAGCAGCGGCCAGACAGGGGGCAACACTGAAGCTTTCTTT. This encodes CASSGQTGGNTEAFF.